The T cell receptor beta chain described here comes from a study of OX40 agonist ivuxolimab in advanced cancers. Germline CDR1 SGHDT, CDR2 YYEEEE. Trimming shortened V by 0 bases and J by 0 bases, and 12 bases separated the two germline ends. There are 16 residues in the CDR3. TCRdb keeps only in-frame clones here, not all; method: immunoSEQ multiplex PCR. The table records around 95,000 clones, about 88% of them present only once. This chain connects TRBV5-6 to TRBJ2-5; D may be TRBD1 or TRBD2 (5 bases each). Source: CD4+ or CD8+ T cells sorted from blood, taken in a trial of the OX40 agonist ivuxolimab. The sequence was obtained from an adult with an advanced solid tumor such as melanoma, head and neck, liver or kidney cancer. CDR3 amino acids: CASSLVGTEYQETQYF. For the CDR3, the DNA is TGTGCCAGCAGCTTGGTGGGGACGGAGTACCAAGAGACCCAGTACTTC.